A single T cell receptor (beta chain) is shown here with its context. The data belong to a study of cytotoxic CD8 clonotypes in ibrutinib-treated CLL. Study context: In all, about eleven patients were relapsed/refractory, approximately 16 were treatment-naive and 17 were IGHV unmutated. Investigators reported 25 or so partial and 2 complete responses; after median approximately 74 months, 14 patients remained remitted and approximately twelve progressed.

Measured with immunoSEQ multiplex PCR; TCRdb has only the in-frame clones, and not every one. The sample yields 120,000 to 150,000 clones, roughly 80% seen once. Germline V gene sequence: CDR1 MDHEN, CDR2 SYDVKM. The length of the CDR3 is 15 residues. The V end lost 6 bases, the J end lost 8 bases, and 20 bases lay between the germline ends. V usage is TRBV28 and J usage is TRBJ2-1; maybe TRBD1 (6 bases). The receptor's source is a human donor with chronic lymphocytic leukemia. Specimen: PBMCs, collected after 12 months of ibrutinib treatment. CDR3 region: CASRRQGLLVDEQFF. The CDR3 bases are TGTGCCAGCAGACGCCAGGGGTTATTAGTGGATGAGCAGTTCTTC.